The rows below give T cell receptor beta chains drawn from one sample of a study of blood T cell repertoires in COVID-19. Assay: immunoSEQ multiplex PCR; the TCRdb copy retains only in-frame clones and omits some. The sample consists of approximately 34,000 clones, 80% of them appearing once. Source material: peripheral blood. These receptors were obtained from a woman aged 70-85 years with acute or convalescent COVID-19. Each CDR3 is given with its conserved first and last residue. A D gene is named only where the DNA matches it firmly. Clone size is not always given. Where it is, it says once, few, many or a class for expanded clones.

clone_size d_call j_call v_call cdr3_aa cdr3_nt
. TRBD2 TRBJ2-5 TRBV6-5 CASVGLAGTTQYF TGTGCCAGCGTTGGACTAGCGGGAACGACCCAGTACTTC
. . TRBJ2-1 TRBV28 CASSFSNEQFF TGTGCCAGCAGTTTCAGTAATGAGCAGTTCTTC
. TRBD1 TRBJ1-3 TRBV5-6 CASSQGAAGNTIYF TGTGCCAGCAGCCAGGGGGCGGCGGGAAACACCATATATTTT
. TRBD2 TRBJ2-3 TRBV5-6 CASSLMLAGGSTQYF TGTGCCAGCAGCTTGATGTTAGCGGGAGGCTCGACGCAGTATTTT
. TRBD2 TRBJ2-3 TRBV4-2 CASSQWGLAGGVGTDTQYF TGTGCCAGCAGCCAATGGGGACTAGCGGGGGGAGTAGGCACAGATACGCAGTATTTT
. TRBD1 TRBJ1-4 TRBV24-1 CAIRDRGLLFF TGTGCCATCCGGGACAGGGGGCTTCTGTTTTTT
once . TRBJ1-1 TRBV7-9 CASSFHGVEAFF TGTGCCAGCAGCTTTCATGGAGTTGAAGCTTTCTTT
few . TRBJ2-7 TRBV10-3 CAISAGRGFGEQYF TGTGCCATCAGTGCTGGCAGGGGTTTCGGCGAGCAGTACTTC
. TRBD2 TRBJ2-3 TRBV3-1/TRBV3-2 CASSQGVAGGPDTQYF TGTGCCAGCAGCCAGGGGGTAGCGGGAGGGCCAGATACGCAGTATTTT
. TRBD1 TRBJ2-2 TRBV11-3 CASSPPPGQGAIGELFF TGTGCCAGCAGCCCCCCCCCAGGACAGGGGGCGATCGGGGAGCTGTTTTTT
. TRBD1 TRBJ1-2 TRBV19 CASRDRAYGYTF TGTGCCAGCCGGGACAGGGCTTACGGCTACACCTTC
once TRBD1 TRBJ1-5 TRBV28 CASSPDRAISNQPQHF TGTGCCAGCAGCCCTGACAGGGCTATTAGCAATCAGCCCCAGCATTTT
. TRBD1 TRBJ2-1 TRBV28 CASSPFGQAYNEQFF TGTGCCAGCAGTCCGTTTGGACAGGCTTACAATGAGCAGTTCTTC
few . TRBJ1-4 TRBV12-3/TRBV12-4 CASSLLSNGKLFF TGTGCCAGCAGTTTATTAAGCAACGGAAAACTGTTTTTT
. TRBD1 TRBJ1-2 TRBV5-6 CASSQDRGANYGYTF TGTGCCAGCAGCCAGGACAGGGGGGCTAACTATGGCTACACCTTC
. TRBD2 TRBJ2-2 TRBV29-1 CSVADPFSGRRTGELFF TGCAGCGTTGCCGATCCCTTTAGCGGGAGGCGAACCGGGGAGCTGTTTTTT
once TRBD1 TRBJ1-2 TRBV19 CASLGQEENGYTF TGTGCCAGCCTCGGACAGGAAGAGAATGGCTACACCTTC
. . TRBJ1-1 TRBV24-1 CATNLQVWPASRSTEAFF TGTGCCACCAATTTACAGGTATGGCCCGCCTCACGGAGCACTGAAGCTTTCTTT
. . TRBJ2-1 TRBV7-6 CASSKGVTGGHFNEQFF TGTGCCAGCAGCAAAGGGGTAACGGGGGGCCACTTCAATGAGCAGTTCTTC
once . TRBJ1-2 TRBV5-1 CASSSGVGYTF TGCGCCAGCAGCTCAGGGGTTGGCTACACCTTC
. . TRBJ2-1 TRBV6-6 CASSYSPGLYNEQFF TGTGCCAGCAGTTACTCACCAGGCCTCTACAATGAGCAGTTCTTC
. . TRBJ1-3 TRBV4-2 CASSPRSTGALGVANTIYF TGTGCCAGCAGCCCGCGCAGTACAGGAGCCCTGGGCGTTGCGAACACCATATATTTT
. . TRBJ1-1 TRBV3-1/TRBV3-2 CASSQDRGKKAMNTEAFF TGTGCCAGCAGCCAAGATAGGGGAAAAAAAGCCATGAACACTGAAGCTTTCTTT
. . TRBJ2-6 TRBV18 CASSTQGTASGANVLTF TGTGCCAGCTCAACTCAGGGGACGGCCTCTGGGGCCAACGTCCTGACTTTC
. TRBD2 TRBJ2-7 TRBV28 CASSNSGALGSYEQYF TGTGCCAGCAGCAATAGCGGGGCACTGGGGTCCTACGAGCAGTACTTC
. . TRBJ2-3 TRBV19 CASNSGAGTLSDTQYF TGTGCCAGTAACTCCGGGGCGGGAACTTTATCAGATACGCAGTATTTT
. . TRBJ1-4 TRBV7-9 CASSLGGFEKLFF TGTGCCAGCAGCTTAGGCGGCTTCGAAAAACTGTTTTTT
. . TRBJ2-7 TRBV5-6 CASSQGQLGEQYF TGTGCCAGCAGCCAAGGACAGTTAGGAGAGCAGTACTTC
once . TRBJ1-1 TRBV18 CASSSGGNTEAFF TGTGCCAGCTCTTCCGGGGGAAACACTGAAGCTTTCTTT
once . TRBJ2-5 TRBV18 CASSRPQETQYF TGTGCCAGCTCACGTCCTCAAGAGACCCAGTACTTC
few . TRBJ1-5 TRBV19 CASSIGSGGGPQHF TGTGCCAGTAGTATTGGGTCGGGGGGTGGGCCCCAGCATTTT
few . TRBJ2-7 TRBV27 CASSFTSSYEQYF TGTGCCAGCAGTTTTACTAGCTCCTACGAGCAGTACTTC
few . TRBJ1-3 TRBV19 CASSRTVSGNTIYF TGTGCCAGTAGCCGGACAGTTTCTGGAAACACCATATATTTT
. . TRBJ2-7 TRBV18 CASSPPSTGLVYEQYF TGTGCCAGCTCACCACCCTCGACAGGATTGGTGTACGAGCAGTACTTC
. TRBD1 TRBJ2-2 TRBV12-5 CASGPGTDNTGELFF TGTGCTAGTGGTCCAGGGACAGATAACACCGGGGAGCTGTTTTTT
. . TRBJ2-7 TRBV11-3 CASSLTDSYEQYF TGTGCCAGCAGCTTAACCGACAGTTACGAGCAGTACTTC
. TRBD1 TRBJ1-2 TRBV19 CASSLGTGRNYGYTF TGTGCCAGTAGTCTAGGGACAGGGAGAAACTATGGCTACACCTTC
once . TRBJ1-6 TRBV6-5 CASSRGGNSPLHF TGTGCCAGCAGTAGAGGGGGAAATTCACCCCTCCACTTT
. TRBD1 TRBJ2-1 TRBV19 CASSPWTGGSYNEQFF TGTGCCAGTAGTCCTTGGACAGGGGGTTCCTACAATGAGCAGTTCTTC
. TRBD1 TRBJ1-2 TRBV2 CASRDREDYGYTF TGTGCCAGCAGGGACAGGGAGGACTATGGCTACACCTTC
. . TRBJ1-4 TRBV2 CASSEARGRANEKLFF TGTGCCAGCAGTGAAGCGCGGGGGAGAGCTAATGAAAAACTGTTTTTT
. . TRBJ1-6 TRBV7-2 CASSLGGQNNSPLHF TGTGCCAGCAGCTTAGGCGGACAGAATAATTCACCCCTCCACTTT
. TRBD1 TRBJ2-7 TRBV29-1 CSTLTGPYEQYF TGCAGCACCCTGACAGGGCCCTACGAGCAGTACTTC
. TRBD2 TRBJ2-5 TRBV6-5 CASNPSGGARETQYF TGTGCCAGCAACCCAAGCGGGGGGGCGCGAGAGACCCAGTACTTC
once TRBD1 TRBJ1-2 TRBV7-2 CASSNRQGAGYGYTF TGTGCCAGCAGCAACCGACAGGGGGCAGGGTATGGCTACACCTTC
. TRBD2 TRBJ2-5 TRBV7-2 CASSLGLRELSETQYF TGTGCCAGCAGCTTAGGTTTGCGGGAGTTATCTGAGACCCAGTACTTC
once TRBD1 TRBJ1-1 TRBV19 CASSIGTDTEAFF TGTGCCAGTAGTATCGGGACAGACACTGAAGCTTTCTTT
. . TRBJ2-3 TRBV7-2 CASSDRAGDTQYF TGTGCCAGCAGCGATCGGGCGGGAGATACGCAGTATTTT
. . TRBJ1-2 TRBV28 CASSSTSRDYTF TGTGCCAGCAGTAGTACGTCCAGGGACTACACCTTC
. TRBD1 TRBJ2-2 TRBV2 CASSAGTDTGELFF TGTGCCAGCAGTGCGGGGACAGACACCGGGGAGCTGTTTTTT
. . TRBJ1-2 TRBV3-1/TRBV3-2 CASSSSGEVGYTF TGTGCCAGCAGCTCAAGTGGAGAGGTTGGCTACACCTTC